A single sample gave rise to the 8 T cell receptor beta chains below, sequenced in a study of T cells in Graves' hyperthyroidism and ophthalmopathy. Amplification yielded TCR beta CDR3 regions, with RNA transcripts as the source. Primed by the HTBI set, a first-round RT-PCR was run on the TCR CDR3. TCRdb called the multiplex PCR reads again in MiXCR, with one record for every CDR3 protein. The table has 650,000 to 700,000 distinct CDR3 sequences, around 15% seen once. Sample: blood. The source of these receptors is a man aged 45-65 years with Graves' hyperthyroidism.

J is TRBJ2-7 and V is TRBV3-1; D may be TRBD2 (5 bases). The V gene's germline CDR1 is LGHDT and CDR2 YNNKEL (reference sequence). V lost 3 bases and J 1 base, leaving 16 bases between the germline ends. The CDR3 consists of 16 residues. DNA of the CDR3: TGTGCCAGCAGCCACGAGGGTGGTGTTCGTTCCTACGAGCAGTACTTC. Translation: CASSHEGGVRSYEQYF.

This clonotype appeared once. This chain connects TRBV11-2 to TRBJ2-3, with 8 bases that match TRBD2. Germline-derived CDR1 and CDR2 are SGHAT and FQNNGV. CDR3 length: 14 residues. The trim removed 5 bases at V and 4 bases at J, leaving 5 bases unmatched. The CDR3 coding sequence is TGTGCCAGCAGCCCCGGGACTAGTTCAGATACGCAGTATTTT. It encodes CASSPGTSSDTQYF.

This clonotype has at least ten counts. CDR3: CAWRRNTEAFF. CDR3 nucleotide sequence: TGTGCCTGGAGGAGGAACACTGAAGCTTTCTTT. The chain combines TRBV30 with TRBJ1-1; D call uncertain. Germline loops: CDR1 GTSNPN, CDR2 SVGIG (reference sequence). Between the trimmed V and J ends, which lost 3 bases and 1 base, there was a span of 3 bases. This CDR3 spans 11 amino acids.

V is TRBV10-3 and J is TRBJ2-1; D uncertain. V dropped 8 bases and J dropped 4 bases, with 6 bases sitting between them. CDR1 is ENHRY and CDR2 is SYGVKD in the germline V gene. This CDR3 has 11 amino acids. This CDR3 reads CAIGLYNEQFF. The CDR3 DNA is TGTGCCATCGGGCTATACAATGAGCAGTTCTTC.

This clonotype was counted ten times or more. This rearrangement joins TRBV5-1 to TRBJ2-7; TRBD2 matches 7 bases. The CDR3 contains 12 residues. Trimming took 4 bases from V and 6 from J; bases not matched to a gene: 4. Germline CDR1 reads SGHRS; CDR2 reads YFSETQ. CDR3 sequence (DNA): TGCGCCAGCAGCGTGCCGGGAGGCGAGCAGTACTTC. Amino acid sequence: CASSVPGGEQYF.

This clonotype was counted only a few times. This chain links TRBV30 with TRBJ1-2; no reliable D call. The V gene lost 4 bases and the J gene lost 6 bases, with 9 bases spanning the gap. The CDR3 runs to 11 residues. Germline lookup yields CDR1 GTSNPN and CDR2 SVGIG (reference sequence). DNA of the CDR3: TGTGCCTGGAAAGGTCACGATGGCTACACCTTC. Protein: CAWKGHDGYTF.

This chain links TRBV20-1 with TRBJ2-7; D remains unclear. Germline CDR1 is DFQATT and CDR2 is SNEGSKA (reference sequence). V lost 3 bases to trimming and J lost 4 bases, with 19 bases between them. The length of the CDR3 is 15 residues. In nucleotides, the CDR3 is TGCAGTGCTAGTTCCTTGAGCAAGGTCCCGTACGAGCAGTACTTC. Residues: CSASSLSKVPYEQYF.

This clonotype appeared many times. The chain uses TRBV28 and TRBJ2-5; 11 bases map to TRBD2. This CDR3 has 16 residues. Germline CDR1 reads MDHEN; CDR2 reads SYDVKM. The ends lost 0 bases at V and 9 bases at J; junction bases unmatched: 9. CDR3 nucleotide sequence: TGTGCCAGCAGTTTATGGGGACTAGCGGAAGCGCCAGCCCAGTACTTC. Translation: CASSLWGLAEAPAQYF.